The rows below give T cell receptor beta chains drawn from one sample of a study of early T cells in non-severe SARS-CoV-2 infection. Each CDR3 protein gets one entry after TCRdb re-called the 5' RACE reads with MiXCR. Altogether 35,000 to 50,000 distinct CDR3 sequences are present, around 6.3% being singletons, with the ten largest covering approximately 7.5%. The sequencing here drew on whole blood, taken at baseline. These receptors were collected from an adult who was a healthcare worker with PCR-confirmed SARS-CoV-2 infection or an uninfected control (not recorded which). Each CDR3 is given with its conserved first and last residue. D genes are given only for firm matches. Not all rows give a size; the values are once, few, many and, for expanded clones, a class.

>TRBV7-2|many|TRBJ2-3|NA
CASSPDRGDTQYF
TGTGCCAGCAGCCCAGATCGAGGAGATACGCAGTATTTT
>TRBV2|few|TRBJ1-1|TRBD1
CASSELGQGMNTEAFF
TGTGCCAGCAGTGAACTGGGACAGGGGATGAACACTGAAGCTTTCTTT
>TRBV29-1|NA|TRBJ2-2|NA
CSVIRGNTGELFF
TGCAGCGTCATAAGGGGGAACACCGGGGAGCTGTTTTTT
>TRBV7-6|NA|TRBJ2-1|NA
CASSLVVERGDREQFF
TGTGCCAGCAGCTTAGTGGTGGAGAGGGGGGATAGAGAGCAGTTCTTC
>TRBV6-2/TRBV6-3|NA|TRBJ2-1|TRBD2
CASSDRLAGGYNEQFF
TGTGCCAGCAGCGATCGACTAGCGGGGGGCTACAATGAGCAGTTCTTC
>TRBV11-2|NA|TRBJ1-6|NA
CASSHAALGSPLHF
TGTGCCAGCAGCCACGCGGCATTGGGTTCACCCCTCCACTTT
>TRBV3-1|many|TRBJ1-1|NA
CASSPVFSDTEAFF
TGTGCCAGCAGCCCGGTTTTTTCGGACACTGAAGCTTTCTTT
>TRBV7-9|many|TRBJ1-4|TRBD1
CASSIGTGGNNEKLFF
TGTGCCAGCAGCATTGGGACAGGGGGAAATAATGAAAAACTGTTTTTT
>TRBV29-1|NA|TRBJ1-2|TRBD1
CSVDDRAYGYTF
TGCAGCGTTGACGACAGGGCCTATGGCTACACCTTC
>TRBV20-1|many|TRBJ2-7|NA
CSARELNPGVYEQYF
TGCAGTGCTAGAGAGCTTAATCCAGGGGTCTACGAGCAGTACTTC
>TRBV7-2|many|TRBJ2-4|TRBD1
CASSPRQGKNIQYF
TGTGCCAGCAGCCCTCGACAGGGCAAAAACATTCAGTACTTC
>TRBV9|NA|TRBJ2-2|NA
CASSPRLITGELFF
TGTGCCAGCAGCCCCAGACTGATCACCGGGGAGCTGTTTTTT
>TRBV28|NA|TRBJ1-5|TRBD1
CASRPGTADSNQPQHF
TGTGCCAGCAGACCCGGGACAGCCGATAGCAATCAGCCCCAGCATTTT
>TRBV7-9|NA|TRBJ2-5|TRBD1
CASSSDRSQETQYF
TGTGCCAGCAGCTCGGACAGGAGCCAAGAGACCCAGTACTTC
>TRBV7-2|few|TRBJ2-7|NA
CASSSQLVSEGYEQYF
TGTGCCAGCAGCTCCCAATTAGTCTCGGAGGGCTACGAGCAGTACTTC
>TRBV2|few|TRBJ2-2|TRBD1
CASSENPGQGATGELFF
TGTGCCAGCAGTGAAAACCCGGGACAGGGGGCGACTGGGGAGCTGTTTTTT
>TRBV5-6|many|TRBJ1-1|TRBD1
CASSLLTGAEAFF
TGTGCCAGCAGCTTGCTTACAGGGGCTGAAGCTTTCTTT
>TRBV6-6|many|TRBJ2-5|TRBD1
CASSLGQGPETQYF
TGTGCCAGCAGCCTTGGACAGGGCCCAGAGACCCAGTACTTC
>TRBV30|few|TRBJ2-2|TRBD1
CASQGATGELFF
TGTGCCTCACAGGGGGCGACCGGGGAGCTGTTTTTT
>TRBV5-4|many|TRBJ2-1|TRBD1
CASSFPQGASNEQFF
TGTGCCAGCAGCTTTCCACAGGGGGCTAGCAATGAGCAGTTCTTC
>TRBV5-1|many|TRBJ2-3|NA
CASSFGAGGDTQYF
TGCGCCAGCAGCTTCGGCGCGGGCGGAGATACGCAGTATTTT
>TRBV6-1|many|TRBJ2-2|NA
CASSRSGTTNTGELFF
TGTGCCAGCAGTAGATCCGGGACAACGAACACCGGGGAGCTGTTTTTT
>TRBV5-6|few|TRBJ2-7|NA
CASSLLVGSSYEQYF
TGTGCCAGCAGCTTACTAGTCGGGTCCTCCTACGAGCAGTACTTC
>TRBV12-2|NA|TRBJ1-1|NA
CASRFGATNTEAFF
TGTGCAAGTCGCTTCGGGGCCACGAACACTGAAGCTTTCTTT
>TRBV5-5|few|TRBJ1-2|TRBD1
CASSLDRGRGYGYTF
TGTGCCAGCAGCTTGGACAGGGGGCGAGGCTATGGCTACACCTTC
>TRBV28|many|TRBJ1-2|NA
CASSSQGGYGYTF
TGTGCCAGCAGTTCTCAGGGAGGCTATGGCTACACCTTC
>TRBV7-2|many|TRBJ1-5|NA
CASSLAEAEPQHF
TGTGCCAGCAGCTTAGCAGAGGCGGAGCCCCAGCATTTT
>TRBV6-1|many|TRBJ2-7|TRBD2
CASSEAEGLAYEQYF
TGTGCCAGCAGTGAAGCAGAGGGACTAGCTTACGAGCAGTACTTC
>TRBV7-9|many|TRBJ1-6|NA
CASSLDSSFNSPLHF
TGTGCCAGCAGCTTGGACAGTTCCTTTAATTCACCCCTCCACTTT